This T cell receptor (beta chain) was obtained from a study of T cell repertoires in cytomegalovirus infection. This clonotype came up many times. TCRdb fed the reads into MiXCR, producing one record per CDR3 protein. The sample consists of approximately 500,000 distinct CDR3 sequences, about 11% of them appearing once. Germline CDR1 SGHNT, CDR2 YYREEE (reference sequence). There are 15 residues in the CDR3. Trimming removed 5 bases from V and 7 bases from J, with 16 bases in between. The sequence was collected from a human donor in good health (CMV status not recorded). Some clones in this sample may be carry-over from other donors' samples. Sequenced: PBMCs. The chain has TRBV5-4 and TRBJ1-6; no clear D gene. CDR3 protein: CASSLGRPGNSPLHF. In DNA form, the CDR3 reads TGTGCCAGCAGTCTAGGACGACCGGGGAATTCACCCCTCCACTTT.